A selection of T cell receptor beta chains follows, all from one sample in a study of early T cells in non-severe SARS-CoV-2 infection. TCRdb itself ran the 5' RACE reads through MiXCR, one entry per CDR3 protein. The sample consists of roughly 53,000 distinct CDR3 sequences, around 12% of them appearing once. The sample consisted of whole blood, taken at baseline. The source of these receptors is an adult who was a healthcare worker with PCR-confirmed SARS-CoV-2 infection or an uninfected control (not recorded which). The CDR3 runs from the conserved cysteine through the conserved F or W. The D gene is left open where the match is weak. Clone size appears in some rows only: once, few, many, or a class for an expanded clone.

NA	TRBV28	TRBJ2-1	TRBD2	TGTGCCAGCAGTTCTCAAGCGGGACTAAACAATGAGCAGTTCTTC	CASSSQAGLNNEQFF
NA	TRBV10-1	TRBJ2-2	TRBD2	TGCGCCAGTGCGACCGGGACTAGCGGCCCCGGGGAGCTGTTTTTT	CASATGTSGPGELFF
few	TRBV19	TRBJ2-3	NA	TGTGCCAGTAGTATGGAATACACAGATACGCAGTATTTT	CASSMEYTDTQYF
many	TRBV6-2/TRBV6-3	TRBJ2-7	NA	TGTGCCAGCAGTCCCCTACCCTACGAGCAGTACTTC	CASSPLPYEQYF
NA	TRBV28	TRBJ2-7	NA	TGTGCCAGCAGTTTATCGGGGATTTGGGACGAGCAGTACTTC	CASSLSGIWDEQYF
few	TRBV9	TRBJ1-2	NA	TGTGCCAGCAGCGTAGCTACGTGGCAGGGAGGAGGCTATGGCTACACCTTC	CASSVATWQGGGYGYTF
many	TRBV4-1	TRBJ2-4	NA	TGCGCCAGCAGCCAAGGTTGGGGTAAAAACATTCAGTACTTC	CASSQGWGKNIQYF
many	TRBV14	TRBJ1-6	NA	TGTGCCAGCAGCCAGGCGCTTAATTCACCCCTCCACTTT	CASSQALNSPLHF
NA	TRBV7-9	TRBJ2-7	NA	TGTGCCAGCAGCTTAGCCCAGGGAACGGGGGAGCAGTACTTC	CASSLAQGTGEQYF
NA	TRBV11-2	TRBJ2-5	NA	TGTGCCAGCACCCCTTCGGCTTCCCAAGAGACCCAGTACTTC	CASTPSASQETQYF
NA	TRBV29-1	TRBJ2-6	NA	TGCAGCGTTGTCTCCTCTGGGACCAACGTCCTGACTTTC	CSVVSSGTNVLTF
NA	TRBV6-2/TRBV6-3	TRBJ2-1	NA	TGTGCCAGCAGCGTGGGCTACAATGAGCAGTTCTTC	CASSVGYNEQFF
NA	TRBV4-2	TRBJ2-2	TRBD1	TGTGCCAGCAGCCAGACAGGGGCGAGCACCGGGGAGCTGTTTTTT	CASSQTGASTGELFF
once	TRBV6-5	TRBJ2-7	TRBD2	TGTGCCAGCAGAGAATCTAGCGGTCGCTACGAGCAGTACTTC	CASRESSGRYEQYF
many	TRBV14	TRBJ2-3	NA	TGTGCCAGCAGCCGGGCGGGTCAGGTTTTCACAGATACGCAGTATTTT	CASSRAGQVFTDTQYF
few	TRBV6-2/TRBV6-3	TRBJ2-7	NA	TGTGCCAGCAGTTACCCGGCAATGATGCAGTACTTC	CASSYPAMMQYF
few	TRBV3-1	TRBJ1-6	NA	TGTGCCAGCAGCCAAGATATGTGGCGGGGCGATTCACCCCTCCACTTT	CASSQDMWRGDSPLHF
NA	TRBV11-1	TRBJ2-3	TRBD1	TGTGCCAGCAGCCTTGACAGGGCTAGGGTCGCAGATACGCAGTATTTT	CASSLDRARVADTQYF
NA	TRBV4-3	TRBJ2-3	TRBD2	TGCGCCAGCAGCCAAGAATTAGGGCTAGCGGGTTACACAGATACGCAGTATTTT	CASSQELGLAGYTDTQYF
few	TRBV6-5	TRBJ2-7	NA	TGTGCCAGCAGATTTGCGGAGGAGCAGTACTTC	CASRFAEEQYF
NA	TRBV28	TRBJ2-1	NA	TGTGCCAGCAGTCTCCCCGGTACGAGCTCCTACAATGAGCAGTTCTTC	CASSLPGTSSYNEQFF
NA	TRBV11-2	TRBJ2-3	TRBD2	TGTGCCAGCAGCCCGAGGACTAGCGGGGTAACAGATACGCAGTATTTT	CASSPRTSGVTDTQYF
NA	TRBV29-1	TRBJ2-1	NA	TGCAGCGTTGAAAATCCGATAGGATGGAATGAGCAGTTCTTC	CSVENPIGWNEQFF
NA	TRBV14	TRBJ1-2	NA	TGTGCCAGCAGCCAAGATTTTCAGGGGATTGGCTACACCTTC	CASSQDFQGIGYTF
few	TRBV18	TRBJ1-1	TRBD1	TGTGCCAGCTCACCAGGGACAGCCCCGAACACTGAAGCTTTCTTT	CASSPGTAPNTEAFF
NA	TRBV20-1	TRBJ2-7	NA	TGCAGTGCTAGAGATCCGGCCGTTTTCCTGGAGCAGTACTTC	CSARDPAVFLEQYF
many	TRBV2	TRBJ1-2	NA	TGTGCCGCAGGATGGGGGACACATGGCTACACCTTC	CAAGWGTHGYTF
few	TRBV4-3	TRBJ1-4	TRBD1	TGCGCCAGCAGCCTTCTACAGGGGGCAGGAGAAAAACTGTTTTTT	CASSLLQGAGEKLFF
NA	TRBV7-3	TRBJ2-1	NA	TGTGCCAGCAGCTTAACCCGGGACAATGAGCAGTTATTC	CASSLTRDNEQLF
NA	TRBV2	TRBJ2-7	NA	TGTGCCAGCCTACAGGCCTACGAGCAGTACTTC	CASLQAYEQYF
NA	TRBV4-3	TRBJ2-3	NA	TGCGCCAGCAGCCAAGTGGGGCGCACAGATACGCAGTATTTT	CASSQVGRTDTQYF
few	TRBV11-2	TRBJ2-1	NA	TGTGCCAGCACCCAAGCGGTGAGCTCCTACAATGAGCAGTTCTTC	CASTQAVSSYNEQFF
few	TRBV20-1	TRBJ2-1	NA	TGCAGTGCTAGTATTCGAACAGCTTTCAATGAGCAGTTCTTC	CSASIRTAFNEQFF
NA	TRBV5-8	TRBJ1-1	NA	TGTGCCAGCAGCTTCCGGGGGGACCTCACTGAAGCTTTCTTT	CASSFRGDLTEAFF
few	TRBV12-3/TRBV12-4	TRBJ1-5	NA	TGTGCCAGCAGAGCCCACAATCAGCCCCAGCATTTT	CASRAHNQPQHF
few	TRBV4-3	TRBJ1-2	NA	TGCGCCAGCAGCCAAGATTCCAGGGCCGGCTATGGCTACACCTTC	CASSQDSRAGYGYTF
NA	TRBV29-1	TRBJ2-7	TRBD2	TGCAGCGTTGGGACTAGCGGGAGACCCGAGCAGTACTTC	CSVGTSGRPEQYF
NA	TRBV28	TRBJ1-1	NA	TGTGCCAGCAGTCCCCCGGACGGAGAAGGGCGCCTAGCTTTCTTT	CASSPPDGEGRLAFF
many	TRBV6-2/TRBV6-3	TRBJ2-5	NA	TGTGCCAGCAACCACGGGGTTGCGGCCCAGTACTTC	CASNHGVAAQYF